This T cell receptor (beta chain) was captured in a study of cytomegalovirus exposure and HLA in healthy donors. Study background: A prior analysis found 95 million to 140 million unique TCR beta sequences from about 179 million T cells.

Findings and limits, study-wide: Reportedly, a later analysis found an Asian-associated ancestry cluster had fewer N-insertions than the approximately 700-donor mean. A missense variant in DCLRE1C was later tied to TCR beta V- and J-gene trimming. Upon later analysis, TCR association rates were observed to vary by HLA locus, being highest for DRB1 and lowest for HLA-C.

Worth noting for this clone: Its antigen remains unidentified.

Germline CDR1 is SNHLY and CDR2 is FYNNEI. The CDR3 sequence is 15 residues long. Unmatched junction bases numbered 7, after V lost 7 bases and J lost 0 bases. In the PCR, 60 Vbeta and 13 Jbeta primers were used. Repertoires were generated with immunoSEQ multiplex PCR, while TCRdb's copy carries only in-frame clones and drops some. The data hold 160,000 or so clones, with over 60% observed a single time. Sequencing input: PBMCs. This receptor was identified in a woman aged 25 to 45 in good health and CMV-seronegative. The chain is built from TRBV2 and TRBJ2-3, with 7 bases fitting TRBD2. CDR3 sequence: CASKLAGLSTDTQYF. In nucleotides, the CDR3 is TGTGCCAGCAAATTAGCGGGTTTGAGCACAGATACGCAGTATTTT.